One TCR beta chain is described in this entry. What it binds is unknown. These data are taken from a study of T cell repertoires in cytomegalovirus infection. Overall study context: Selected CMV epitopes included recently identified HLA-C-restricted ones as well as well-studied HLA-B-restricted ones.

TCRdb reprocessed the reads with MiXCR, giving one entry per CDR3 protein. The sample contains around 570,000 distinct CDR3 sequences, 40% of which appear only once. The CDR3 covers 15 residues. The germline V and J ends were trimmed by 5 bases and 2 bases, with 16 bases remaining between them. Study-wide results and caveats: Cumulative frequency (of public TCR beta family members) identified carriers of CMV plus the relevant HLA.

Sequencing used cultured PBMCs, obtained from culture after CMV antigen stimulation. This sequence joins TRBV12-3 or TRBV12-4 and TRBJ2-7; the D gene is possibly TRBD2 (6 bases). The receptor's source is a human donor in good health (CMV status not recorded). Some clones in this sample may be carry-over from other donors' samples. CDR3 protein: CASSPRGDGAYEQYF. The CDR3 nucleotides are TGTGCCAGCAGTCCGCGGGGCGACGGTGCCTACGAGCAGTACTTC.